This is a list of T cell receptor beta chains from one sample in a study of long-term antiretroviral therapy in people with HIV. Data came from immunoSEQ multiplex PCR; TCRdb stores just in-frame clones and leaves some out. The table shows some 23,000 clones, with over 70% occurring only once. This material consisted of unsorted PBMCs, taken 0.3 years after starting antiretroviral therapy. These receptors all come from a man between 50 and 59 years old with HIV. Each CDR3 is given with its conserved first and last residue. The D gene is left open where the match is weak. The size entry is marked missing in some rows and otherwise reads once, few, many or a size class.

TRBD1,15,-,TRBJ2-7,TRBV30,CAWSYSGTANSEQYF,TGTGCCTGGAGTTATTCCGGGACAGCAAATAGCGAGCAGTACTTC
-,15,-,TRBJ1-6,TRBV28,CASSVNRVVGSPLHF,TGTGCCAGCAGCGTAAACAGGGTGGTGGGTTCACCCCTCCACTTT
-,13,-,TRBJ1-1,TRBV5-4,CASSFFRGTEAFF,TGTGCCAGCAGCTTCTTTCGGGGCACTGAAGCTTTCTTT
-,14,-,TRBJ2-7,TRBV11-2,CASSSHRDKDEQYF,TGTGCCAGCAGCTCCCATAGGGACAAGGACGAGCAGTACTTC
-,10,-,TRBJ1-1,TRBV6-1,CASKYTEAFF,TGTGCCAGCAAGTACACTGAAGCTTTCTTT
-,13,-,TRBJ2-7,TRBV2,CASMGPFSYEQYF,TGTGCCAGCATGGGTCCTTTTTCCTACGAGCAGTACTTC
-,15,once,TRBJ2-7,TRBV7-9,CASSKGSAFSYEQYF,TGTGCCAGCAGTAAAGGTAGCGCCTTCTCCTACGAGCAGTACTTC
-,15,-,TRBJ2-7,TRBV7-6,CASSSQWMVSYEQYF,TGTGCCAGCAGCTCTCAATGGATGGTCTCCTACGAGCAGTACTTC
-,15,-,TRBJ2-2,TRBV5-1,CASSLAAGLTGELFF,TGCGCCAGCAGCTTGGCCGCAGGGCTCACCGGGGAGCTGTTTTTT
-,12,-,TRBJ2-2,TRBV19,CAIRDDTGELFF,TGTGCCATAAGAGACGATACCGGGGAGCTGTTTTTT
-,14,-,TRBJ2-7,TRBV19,CASSAGRGPYEQYF,TGTGCCAGTAGTGCAGGTCGCGGGCCATACGAGCAGTACTTC
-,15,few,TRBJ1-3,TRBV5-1,CASSLWGLQGNTIYF,TGCGCCAGCAGCTTGTGGGGGCTGCAAGGAAACACCATATATTTT
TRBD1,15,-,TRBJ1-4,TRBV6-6,CASSYSGGRGEKLFF,TGTGCCAGCAGTTACTCAGGGGGCAGGGGTGAAAAACTGTTTTTT
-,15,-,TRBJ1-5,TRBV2,CASGRRAYSNQPQHF,TGTGCCAGCGGTCGCAGGGCTTATAGCAATCAGCCCCAGCATTTT
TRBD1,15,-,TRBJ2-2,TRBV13,CASSWDRANTGELFF,TGTGCCAGCAGCTGGGACAGGGCGAACACCGGGGAGCTGTTTTTT
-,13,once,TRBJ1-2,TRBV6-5,CAVYRGSGYGYTF,TGTGCCGTATATAGGGGCTCAGGGTATGGCTACACCTTC
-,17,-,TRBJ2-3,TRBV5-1,CASSLRARGHRGDTQYF,TGCGCCAGCAGCCTTCGGGCAAGGGGCCACCGAGGGGATACGCAGTATTTT
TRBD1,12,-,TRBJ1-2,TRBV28,CASSLWEGAHTF,TGTGCCAGCAGTTTATGGGAGGGGGCCCACACCTTC
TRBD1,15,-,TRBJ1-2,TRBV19,CASSPSRGDSRGYTF,TGTGCCAGTAGTCCGTCAAGGGGGGACAGCAGGGGCTACACCTTC
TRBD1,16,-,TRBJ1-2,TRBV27,CASSLSWDRTNYGYTF,TGTGCCAGCAGTTTGAGTTGGGACAGAACTAACTATGGCTACACCTTC
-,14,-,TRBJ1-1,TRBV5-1,CASSLSQLNTEAFF,TGCGCCAGCAGCTTAAGTCAGTTGAACACTGAAGCTTTCTTT
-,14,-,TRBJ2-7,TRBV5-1,CASSRSGSPYEQYF,TGCGCCAGCAGCAGGTCGGGATCCCCCTACGAGCAGTACTTC
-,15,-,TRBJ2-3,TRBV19,CASSIGRSSTDTQYF,TGTGCCAGTAGTATAGGACGGTCTAGCACAGATACGCAGTATTTT
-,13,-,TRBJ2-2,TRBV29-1,CSVDPDRTGELFF,TGCAGCGTTGACCCGGACAGAACCGGGGAGCTGTTTTTT
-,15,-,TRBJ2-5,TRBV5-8,CASSFFWGFQETQYF,TGTGCCAGCAGCTTTTTTTGGGGGTTCCAAGAGACCCAGTACTTC
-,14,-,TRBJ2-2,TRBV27,CASSLYQNTGELFF,TGTGCCAGCAGTTTATACCAGAACACCGGGGAGCTGTTTTTT
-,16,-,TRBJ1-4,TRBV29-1,CTHGYRDLPTNEKLFF,TGCACCCACGGGTACAGGGACCTCCCAACTAATGAAAAACTGTTTTTT
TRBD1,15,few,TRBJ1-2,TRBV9,CASSVDTGGSYGYTF,TGTGCCAGCAGCGTAGATACAGGGGGCAGCTATGGCTACACCTTC
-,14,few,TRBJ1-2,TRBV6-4,CASSPQGLNYGYTF,TGTGCCAGCAGTCCCCAGGGCCTTAACTATGGCTACACCTTC
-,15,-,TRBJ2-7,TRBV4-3,CASSQDHRVYYEQYF,TGCGCCAGCAGCCAAGATCACCGGGTGTACTACGAGCAGTACTTC
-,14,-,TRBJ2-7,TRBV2,CASSELGNAYEQYF,TGTGCCAGCAGTGAGCTGGGTAATGCCTACGAGCAGTACTTC
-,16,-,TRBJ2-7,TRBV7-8,CASSRLRVRSSYEQYF,TGTGCCAGCAGCCGCCTCAGGGTCCGGAGCTCCTACGAGCAGTACTTC
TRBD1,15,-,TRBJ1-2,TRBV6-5,CASSYWQGANYGYTF,TGTGCCAGCAGTTACTGGCAGGGGGCTAACTATGGCTACACCTTC
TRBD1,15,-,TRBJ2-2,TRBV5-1,CASSSGTGNTGELFF,TGCGCCAGCAGCTCAGGGACAGGGAACACCGGGGAGCTGTTTTTT
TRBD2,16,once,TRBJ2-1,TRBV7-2,CASSSGLAGGGNEQFF,TGTGCCAGCAGCTCGGGACTAGCGGGGGGGGGCAATGAGCAGTTCTTC
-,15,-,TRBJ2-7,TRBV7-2,CASSLGGTVSYEQYF,TGTGCCAGCAGCTTAGGAGGGACGGTTTCCTACGAGCAGTACTTC
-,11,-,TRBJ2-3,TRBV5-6,CASSLTDTQYF,TGTGCCAGCAGCTTGACAGATACGCAGTATTTT
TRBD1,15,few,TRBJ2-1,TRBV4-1,CASSHRTGNINEQFF,TGCGCCAGCAGCCACAGGACAGGAAATATAAATGAGCAGTTCTTC
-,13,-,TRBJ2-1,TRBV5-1,CASSDPFYNEQFF,TGCGCCAGCAGCGATCCGTTTTACAATGAGCAGTTCTTC
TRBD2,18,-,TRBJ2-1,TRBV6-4,CASSDPPGAGGTYNEQFF,TGTGCCAGCAGTGACCCCCCAGGAGCGGGGGGCACGTACAATGAGCAGTTCTTC
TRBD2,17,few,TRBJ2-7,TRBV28,CASSPPLGLAGASEQYF,TGTGCCAGCAGCCCACCGTTGGGACTAGCGGGAGCGTCCGAGCAGTACTTC
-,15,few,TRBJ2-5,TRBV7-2,CASSRRTSDQETQYF,TGTGCCAGCAGCCGACGGACTTCCGACCAAGAGACCCAGTACTTC
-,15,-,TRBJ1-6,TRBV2,CASTVLTGANSPLHF,TGTGCCAGCACCGTTCTGACAGGAGCAAATTCACCCCTCCACTTT
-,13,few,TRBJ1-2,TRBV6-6,CASSYISQRGYTF,TGTGCCAGCAGTTACATATCCCAACGGGGCTACACCTTC
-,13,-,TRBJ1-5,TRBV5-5,CASSFGGGQPQHF,TGTGCCAGCAGCTTTGGAGGAGGTCAGCCCCAGCATTTT
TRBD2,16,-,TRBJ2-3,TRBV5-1,CASSLGLAGLTDTQYF,TGCGCCAGCAGCTTGGGGCTAGCGGGTCTCACAGATACGCAGTATTTT
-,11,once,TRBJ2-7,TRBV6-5,CASSWGHEQYF,TGTGCCAGCTCCTGGGGGCACGAGCAGTACTTC
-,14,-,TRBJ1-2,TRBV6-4,CASSEGEPSRGYTF,TGTGCCAGCAGTGAGGGGGAGCCCAGCCGTGGCTACACCTTC
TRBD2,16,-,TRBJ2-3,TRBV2,CASSELREGQVDTQYF,TGTGCCAGCAGTGAACTTCGGGAGGGCCAAGTAGATACGCAGTATTTT
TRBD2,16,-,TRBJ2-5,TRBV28,CASSLGLAAYQETQYF,TGTGCCAGCAGTCTGGGACTAGCGGCGTACCAAGAGACCCAGTACTTC
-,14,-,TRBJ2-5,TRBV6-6,CATRLGGGQETQYF,TGTGCCACCCGGCTTGGGGGAGGCCAAGAGACCCAGTACTTC
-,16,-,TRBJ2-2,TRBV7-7,CASSPRSFANTGELFF,TGTGCTAGCAGCCCTCGTTCGTTCGCGAACACCGGGGAGCTGTTTTTT